Sequencing of this T cell receptor (beta chain) was carried out in a study of identical twins. Study results and caveats: Cross-sectional statistical analysis was relied on for the conclusions, without the same donors being followed.

A single record per CDR3 protein comes from TCRdb applying MiXCR to the 5' RACE reads. The profile covers more than 600,000 distinct CDR3 sequences, with roughly 18% appearing a single time and less than 15% taken by the ten largest. Germline loops: CDR1 SGHRS, CDR2 YFSETQ. There are 15 residues in the CDR3. V lost 2 bases and J 2 bases, leaving 13 bases between the germline ends. This clonotype showed up just a few times. Its antigen is currently unknown. The same specimen was also included in a second study, on T cells expressing NK-cell markers. Turning to that study: The CD3+CD56-NKG2C+ fraction was also led by these clonotypes in a few donors.

The chain uses TRBV5-1 and TRBJ1-2, with D maybe TRBD1 (5 bases). The receptor was derived from a woman aged 18 to 35 in good health. The sample consisted of PBMCs. This CDR3 is CASSFNRRNNYGYTF. CDR3 bases: TGCGCCAGCAGCTTCAACAGGAGAAACAACTATGGCTACACCTTC.